Below, 19 T cell receptor beta chains from the same sample are listed, as sequenced in a study of T-cell memory formation after mild COVID-19. TCRdb independently ran MiXCR on the 5' RACE reads; one entry per CDR3 protein. Seen here are some 100,000 distinct CDR3 sequences, roughly 11% observed once, and the top ten hold roughly 40%. Material for sequencing was PBMCs or a T cell subset sorted from them (not recorded which). The source is a man aged 18 to 29 who had mild COVID-19 (a few samples of this study predate the infection). Cell type and time point are not known.

This clonotype was observed a handful of times. V is TRBV7-2 and J is TRBJ1-5, with D perhaps matching TRBD1 (5 bases). The V end lost 0 bases, the J end lost 8 bases, and 14 bases lay between the germline ends. The CDR3 has 15 residues. Germline V CDR1 and CDR2: SGHTA, FQGNSA. CDR3 nucleotides: TGTGCCAGCAGCTTAGCGAGCCAGAGGGGAGAGCCCCAGCATTTT. Protein sequence: CASSLASQRGEPQHF.

This clonotype showed up just a few times. The chain joins TRBV6-2 or TRBV6-3 to TRBJ2-7, with 7 bases aligning to TRBD2. J gave up 8 bases and V 4 bases, and 8 bases lay outside the gene matches. This CDR3 has 13 residues. CDR1 is MNHEY and CDR2 is SVGEGT in the germline V gene. CDR3: CASSSGLVQQQYV. CDR3 bases: TGTGCCAGCAGTTCCGGACTAGTTCAGCAGCAGTACGTC.

The rearrangement links TRBV29-1 to TRBJ2-7; 9 nucleotides line up with TRBD1. Germline CDR1 is SQVTM and CDR2 is ANQGSEA. The CDR3 consists of 14 residues. Trimming removed 0 bases from V and 6 bases from J; junction bases left unmatched: 6. CDR3 sequence: CSVEETGGMREQYF. In DNA form, the CDR3 reads TGCAGCGTTGAAGAGACAGGGGGGATGCGCGAGCAGTACTTC.

The genes are TRBV11-2 and TRBJ2-3, with 12 bases fitting TRBD2. Germline-derived CDR1 and CDR2 are SGHAT and FQNNGV. The CDR3 consists of 17 residues. V shed 3 bases, J shed 2 bases, and the junction held 6 bases outside the gene matches. The CDR3 bases are TGTGCCAGCAGCTTCGCCAGGACTAGCGGGGACACAGATACGCAGTATTTT. Translated, it gives CASSFARTSGDTDTQYF.

This clonotype has only a few counts. The V and J genes are TRBV4-1 and TRBJ1-1, with TRBD1 matching over 10 bases. CDR3 length: 15 residues. Trimming at V came to 4 bases and at J to 1 base, leaving 3 bases not matched to a gene. From germline, CDR1 is MGHRA and CDR2 YSYEKL. CDR3 residues: CASSLRQGANTEAFF. CDR3 nucleotides: TGCGCCAGCAGCCTGAGACAGGGGGCGAACACTGAAGCTTTCTTT.

This chain connects TRBV28 to TRBJ2-7; tentative D call: TRBD2 (5 bases). V was trimmed by 11 bases and J by 5 bases, leaving 10 bases between them. Germline V gives CDR1 MDHEN, CDR2 SYDVKM. The CDR3 length is 10 residues. The CDR3 nucleotides are TGTGCCGGAGGACCAGACGAGCAGTACGTC. Amino acid sequence: CAGGPDEQYV.

This clonotype was detected many times. The CDR3 is CASGLAGPYNEQFF. CDR3 bases: TGCGCCAGCGGGCTAGCGGGGCCCTACAATGAGCAGTTCTTC. The chain combines TRBV5-1 with TRBJ2-1; the match to TRBD2 covers 9 bases. Germline CDR1 is SGHRS and CDR2 is YFSETQ. The V and J ends lost 7 bases and 2 bases, in that order; junction bases with no gene match: 4. The CDR3 has 14 amino acids.

This clonotype was observed a handful of times. The chain employs TRBV7-9 and TRBJ2-7; 8 bases agree with TRBD2. This CDR3 comprises 15 residues. Trimming at V came to 2 bases and at J to 4 bases, leaving 7 bases not matched to a gene. Looked up from germline, CDR1 is SEHNR and CDR2 is FQNEAQ (reference sequence). The CDR3 DNA reads TGTGCCAGCAGCTTATTAGCGGGACGGAAATACGAGCAGTACTTC. It specifies CASSLLAGRKYEQYF.

This clonotype was seen only a few times. The rearrangement links TRBV20-1 to TRBJ2-6, with D tentatively TRBD1 (6 bases). The germline V gene has CDR1 DFQATT and CDR2 SNEGSKA (reference sequence). The CDR3 extends over 19 amino acids. The V and J ends lost 6 bases and 0 bases respectively, with 24 bases between them. The DNA for the CDR3 is TGCAGTGCACTGAATTCAGGGGCCCTGCCCGACTCTGGGGCCAACGTCCTGACTTTC. This gives the protein CSALNSGALPDSGANVLTF.

This chain connects TRBV20-1 to TRBJ2-1, with 14 bases fitting TRBD2. V lost 5 bases to trimming and J lost 5 bases; unmatched junction nucleotides: 5. The CDR3 runs to 15 residues. Germline V gives CDR1 DFQATT, CDR2 SNEGSKA (reference sequence). The CDR3 nucleotides are TGCAGTGCTGGAGGGACTAGCGGGGGCCACAATGAGCAGTTCTTC. Translated: CSAGGTSGGHNEQFF.

The V gene is TRBV7-9, the J gene TRBJ1-5; D call uncertain. CDR1 is SEHNR and CDR2 is FQNEAQ in the germline V gene (reference sequence). This CDR3 is built from 14 residues. The ends were cut back, 8 bases at V and 1 base at J, with 12 bases in the middle. CDR3 in DNA: TGTGCCAGCGCAAGAGCGAAGAGCAATCAGCCCCAGCATTTT. This sequence encodes CASARAKSNQPQHF.

In this sample, this clonotype turned up many times. This chain joins TRBV7-9 and TRBJ1-1; no reliable D call. Germline CDR1 reads SEHNR; CDR2 reads FQNEAQ (reference sequence). CDR3 length equals 13 residues. Deletions cut 4 bases from V and 5 bases from J, with 11 bases between. The CDR3 here is CASSSDDWTEAFF. As DNA, the CDR3 is TGTGCCAGCAGCTCGGACGACTGGACTGAAGCTTTCTTT.

DNA for the CDR3: TGTGCCAGCAGGGGCCACGAGCAGTACTTC. Protein sequence: CASRGHEQYF. The chain combines TRBV25-1 with TRBJ2-7; D gene unclear. V was trimmed by 6 bases and J by 5 bases, leaving 5 bases between them. The CDR3 is 10 residues long. Germline V gives CDR1 MGHDK, CDR2 SYGVNS.

The J gene is TRBJ2-2, the V gene TRBV7-2; no clear D gene. V gave up 9 bases and J gave up 3 bases, with 8 bases separating them. There are 12 residues in the CDR3. Germline-derived CDR1 and CDR2 are SGHTA and FQGNSA. CDR3: CASKKDTGELFF. The CDR3 bases are TGTGCCAGTAAAAAGGACACCGGGGAGCTGTTTTTT.

This chain connects TRBV7-9 to TRBJ1-3; D ambiguous. V was trimmed by 3 bases and J by 0 bases, leaving 12 bases between them. The CDR3 totals 16 residues. Germline values: CDR1 SEHNR, CDR2 FQNEAQ (reference sequence). CDR3 sequence (DNA): TGTGCCAGCAGCTTCGCTACACCCTACTCTGGAAACACCATATATTTT. Translating it yields CASSFATPYSGNTIYF. Supplemented by reference TRBV7-9 and TRBJ1-3, the full variable domain reads DTGVSQNPRHKITKRGQNVTFRCDPISEHNRLYWYRQTLGQGPEFLTYFQNEAQLEKSRLLSDRFSAERPKGSFSTLEIQRTEQGDSAMYLCASSFATPYSGNTIYFGEGSWLTVV.

J is TRBJ2-1 and V is TRBV10-3; D gene uncertain. Trimming removed 4 bases at V and 5 bases at J, with 6 bases between. The CDR3 contains 12 residues. Per germline, CDR1 ENHRY and CDR2 SYGVKD. As DNA, the CDR3 is TGTGCCATCAGTGGATCGAACAATGAGCAGTTCTTC. As protein: CAISGSNNEQFF.

In its sample, this clonotype was seen many times. The chain combines TRBV7-9 with TRBJ2-3; tentatively, D is TRBD1 (7 bases). The CDR3 totals 16 residues. The germline V and J ends were trimmed by 2 bases and 3 bases, with 15 bases remaining between them. CDR1 is SEHNR, CDR2 FQNEAQ, per germline (reference sequence). The CDR3 DNA reads TGTGCCAGCAGCTTATTCAGGGGGACTGGAACAGATACGCAGTATTTT. It translates to CASSLFRGTGTDTQYF.

The chain links TRBV5-1 to TRBJ1-1; TRBD1 might be the D (5 bases). V lost 4 bases and J lost 1, with 14 bases in between. There are 15 residues in the CDR3. Germline CDR1 reads SGHRS; CDR2 reads YFSETQ. In DNA, the CDR3 is TGCGCCAGCAGCCCTGGCCGGGGGGAGAACACTGAAGCTTTCTTT. This codes for CASSPGRGENTEAFF.

As for this clonotype: This could be a read error, since a much larger clone is one nucleotide away. This chain links TRBV29-1 with TRBJ2-1; no clear D. CDR1 and CDR2 (germline): SQVTM, ANQGSEA. V dropped 2 bases and J dropped 0 bases, with 8 bases sitting between them. This CDR3 contains 14 residues. The CDR3 protein is CSVEKRISYNEQFF. In nucleotides, the CDR3 is TGCAGCGTTGAAAAGCGAATCTCCTACAATGAGCAGTTCTTC.